This is a list of T cell receptor beta chains from one sample in a study of cytomegalovirus exposure and HLA in healthy donors. Assay: immunoSEQ multiplex PCR; the TCRdb copy retains only in-frame clones and omits some. The repertoire has tens of thousands of clones, around four fifths of them found once; the top ten carry around 3%. Sequencing used PBMCs. The origin of the receptors is a man younger than 40 in good health and CMV-seronegative. Both conserved end residues are part of each CDR3. The order of the fields is J gene, CDR3 length, V gene, clone size, D gene, CDR3 protein, CDR3 DNA. D genes are given only for firm matches. The size of a clone is reported for some rows only, either as once, few or many, or as a class for expanded clones.

TRBJ1-1 11 TRBV6-1 NA NA CASTPGTEAFF TGTGCCAGCACTCCAGGAACTGAAGCTTTCTTT
TRBJ2-2 16 TRBV4-3 NA NA CASSQVWGGRTGELFF TGCGCCAGCAGCCAAGTGTGGGGAGGTCGGACCGGGGAGCTGTTTTTT
TRBJ2-3 14 TRBV7-2 NA TRBD2 CASSLIAGEGTQYF TGTGCCAGCAGCTTAATTGCGGGAGAGGGTACGCAGTATTTT
TRBJ1-1 13 TRBV5-4 NA NA CASSLDRGTEAFF TGTGCCAGCAGCTTGGACCGGGGCACTGAAGCTTTCTTT
TRBJ1-1 13 TRBV27 NA NA CASSFSSDIPAFF TGTGCCAGCAGTTTTTCTTCCGACATACCAGCTTTCTTT
TRBJ2-2 13 TRBV25-1 NA NA CASSVLNTGELFF TGTGCCAGCAGTGTTCTAAACACCGGGGAGCTGTTTTTT
TRBJ1-2 15 TRBV27 NA TRBD1 CASSQGQATTRGYTF TGTGCCAGCAGCCAGGGACAGGCAACTACTCGCGGCTACACCTTC
TRBJ1-5 19 TRBV4-2 NA TRBD1 CASSQEEQGNFLSDQPQHF TGTGCCAGCAGCCAAGAGGAACAGGGGAATTTCTTGAGCGATCAGCCCCAGCATTTT
TRBJ2-7 15 TRBV7-6 NA TRBD1 CASSPGQGQTYEQYF TGTGCCAGCAGCCCCGGACAGGGCCAAACCTACGAGCAGTACTTC
TRBJ1-2 13 TRBV6-6 few NA CASSSRGSYGYTF TGTGCCAGCAGTTCCCGGGGGTCTTATGGCTACACCTTC
TRBJ1-2 15 TRBV14 few NA CASSQEGLRIYGYTF TGTGCCAGCAGCCAAGAGGGACTGAGAATCTATGGCTACACCTTC
TRBJ2-1 17 TRBV7-3 NA TRBD2 CASSPRASGSSYNEQFF TGTGCCAGCAGCCCACGAGCCAGCGGGAGCTCCTACAATGAGCAGTTCTTC
TRBJ2-5 15 TRBV9 NA NA CASSSPSLRLETQYF TGTGCCAGCAGCTCCCCTAGCTTACGCCTGGAGACCCAGTACTTC
TRBJ2-1 17 TRBV30 NA NA CAWSVTLGGPSYNEQFF TGTGCCTGGAGTGTAACCCTCGGGGGTCCCTCCTACAATGAGCAGTTCTTC
TRBJ1-2 15 TRBV7-9 NA NA CASSKGQLLIGGYTF TGTGCCAGCAGCAAAGGACAGCTTCTAATAGGTGGCTACACCTTC
TRBJ2-7 16 TRBV7-9 NA TRBD1 CASTGGRDRGSYEQYF TGTGCCAGCACCGGAGGCCGGGACAGGGGGTCCTACGAGCAGTACTTC
TRBJ2-2 15 TRBV2 NA NA CASSGQGANTGELFF TGTGCCAGCAGTGGGCAGGGCGCGAACACCGGGGAGCTGTTTTTT
TRBJ1-4 17 TRBV5-1 NA NA CASSPGISTETDEKLFF TGCGCCAGCAGCCCTGGAATATCGACAGAGACAGATGAAAAACTGTTTTTT
TRBJ1-4 12 TRBV2 NA NA CASSDREKKLFF TGTGCCAGCAGTGACCGGGAAAAAAAACTGTTTTTT
TRBJ1-6 15 TRBV9 NA NA CASSVVGGGNSPLHF TGTGCCAGCAGCGTAGTAGGGGGGGGTAATTCACCCCTCCACTTT
TRBJ1-2 16 TRBV28 NA NA CASSPPLPGGDYGYTF TGTGCCAGCAGTCCACCCCTCCCGGGGGGCGACTATGGCTACACCTTC
TRBJ1-5 16 TRBV7-2 NA NA CASSLWPAGDNQPQHF TGTGCCAGCAGCTTGTGGCCCGCGGGGGACAATCAGCCCCAGCATTTT
TRBJ2-4 16 TRBV7-8 NA NA CASSLAQYSAKNIQYF TGTGCCAGCAGCTTAGCACAGTACTCCGCCAAAAACATTCAGTACTTC
TRBJ2-3 14 TRBV5-1 NA NA CASSLGQSTDTQYF TGCGCCAGCAGCTTAGGACAGAGCACAGATACGCAGTATTTT
TRBJ2-3 17 TRBV7-9 NA NA CASSLPVRGYDTDTQYF TGTGCCAGCAGCTTGCCGGTTCGAGGGTATGACACAGATACGCAGTATTTT
TRBJ1-2 14 TRBV4-1 NA TRBD1 CASSQMGQLYGYTF TGCGCCAGCAGCCAAATGGGACAGCTCTATGGCTACACCTTC